This record concerns one T cell receptor (beta chain) sequence. As every portion of the isolated RNA was reverse transcribed, the sequencing read expressed TCRB transcripts. Repertoires were generated with immunoSEQ multiplex PCR, while TCRdb's copy carries only in-frame clones and drops some. Found here are approximately 400,000 clones, roughly 16% of them singletons; the top ten hold approximately 0.02%. These data are taken from a study of beta chain features in type 1 diabetes. Sorted CD4+ subsets: naive, central memory, regulatory, stem cell-like memory (CD45RO/CCR7/CD25/CD127/CD95/CD27 panel). The CDR3 covers 14 residues. Trimming took 4 bases from V and 4 from J; bases not matched to a gene: 4. The germline V gene encodes CDR1 SGHRS and CDR2 YFSETQ.

The clonotype was recovered from a woman aged 18-35 years in good health. Sample: naive CD4+ T cells from blood. This sequence joins TRBV5-1 and TRBJ2-7; 11 nucleotides agree with TRBD2. Here the CDR3 reads CASSPSSGRYEQYF. CDR3 DNA sequence: TGCGCCAGCAGCCCGTCTAGCGGGAGGTACGAGCAGTACTTC.